This T cell receptor beta chain stems from a study of blood T cells in healthy people across ages. Study conclusions and caveats: Because sorting was not performed, PBMCs prevented conclusive naive versus antigen-experienced comparison.

Drawing of peripheral blood yielded roughly 9.8 milliliters from each donor. This clonotype appeared a few times. Its antigen is currently unknown. It was with a sample-barcoded 5' primer and a J-beta primer mix that a second PCR of roughly 6 to 11 cycles was run. A 12-random-nucleotide template-switch adaptor tagged each cDNA molecule. No fewer than 3 million CDR3-containing paired-end reads came from each sample. TCRdb ran MiXCR on the 5' RACE reads and lists one entry per CDR3 protein. This table holds approximately 1.5 million distinct CDR3 sequences, around 36% found once. The receptor comes from a young woman in good health. Sequencing was performed on blood.

Written as DNA, the CDR3 is TGCAGTGCTAGCCTAGTACGTTGGGGCGAGCAGTACTTC. This translates into CSASLVRWGEQYF. The chain has TRBV20-1 and TRBJ2-4; D gene ambiguous. The end of the DNA aligns better with TRBJ2-7, so the J call may be wrong. The CDR3 covers 13 residues. Germline V gene data show CDR1 as DFQATT and CDR2 as SNEGSKA (reference sequence).